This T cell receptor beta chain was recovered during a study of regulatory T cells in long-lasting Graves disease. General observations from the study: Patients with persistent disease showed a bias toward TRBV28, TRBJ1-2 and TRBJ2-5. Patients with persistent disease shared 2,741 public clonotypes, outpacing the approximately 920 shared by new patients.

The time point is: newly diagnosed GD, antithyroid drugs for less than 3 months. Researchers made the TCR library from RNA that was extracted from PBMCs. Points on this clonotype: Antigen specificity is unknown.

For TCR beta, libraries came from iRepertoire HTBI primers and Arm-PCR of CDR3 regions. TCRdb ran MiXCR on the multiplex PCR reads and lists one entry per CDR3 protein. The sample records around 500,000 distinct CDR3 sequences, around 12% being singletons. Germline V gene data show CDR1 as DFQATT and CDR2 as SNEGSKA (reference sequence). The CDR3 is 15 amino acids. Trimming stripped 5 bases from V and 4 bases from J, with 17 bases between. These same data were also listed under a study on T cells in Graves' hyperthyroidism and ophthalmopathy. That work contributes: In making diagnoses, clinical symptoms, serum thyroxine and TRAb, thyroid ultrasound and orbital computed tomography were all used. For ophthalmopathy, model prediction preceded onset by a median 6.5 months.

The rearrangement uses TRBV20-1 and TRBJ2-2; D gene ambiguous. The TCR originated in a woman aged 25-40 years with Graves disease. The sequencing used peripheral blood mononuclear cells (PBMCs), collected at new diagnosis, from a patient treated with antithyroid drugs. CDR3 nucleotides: TGCAGTGCTTACTCTCCGGGCCCCGTCACCGGGGAGCTGTTTTTT. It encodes CSAYSPGPVTGELFF.